This T cell receptor (beta chain) emerged from a study of CD8+CD57+ T cells in acquired aplastic anemia (dated by TCRdb to 2016 to 2019). For the wider study: DNA extracted from sorted CD4+ and CD8+ cells had a mean of around 3 ug, with a range of roughly 0.17 to 30 ug. A CD8+CD57+ expansion meant a frequency higher than the mean frequency seen in healthy subjects. Summary of the overall study and its limitations: Patients and healthy controls showed no significant difference in CD8+ Simpson's diversity (P=0.060). Some 30 CD8+ CDR3 sequences were found to be shared between patients and controls, but these sequences appeared to be highly expressed in patients and within the immunodominant clones of the patients.

Details on this clonotype: This receptor's antigen is unknown. No much larger clone exists at a distance of one base, and base qualities are not known.

Patients chosen for sequencing had shown expansion of CD8+CD57+ cells by flow cytometry. Severe acquired aplastic anemia was diagnosed in all patients according to International Study of Aplastic Anemia and Agranulocytosis and Camitta criteria. No patient had received any therapy when blood was sampled. In this study, sorted CD4+ and CD8+ T cells from the blood of healthy subjects and of severe aplastic anemia patients had their TCR repertoires deep-sequenced. Patients were enrolled in the USA under clinicaltrials.gov protocols 00001620, 01623167, 00001397, 00071045, 00081523 and 00961064. Ficoll-Paque density gradient centrifugation was used to isolate peripheral blood mononuclear cells. Before DNA extraction, CD4+ and CD8+ T cells were sorted by FACS or by magnetic beads. Profiling of TCR beta VDJ combinations and CDR3 sequences used genomic DNA as the template. An Illumina HiSeq 2000 was used for TCR repertoire sequencing. As for the authors' bioinformatics: TRBV/TRBJ rearrangement plots, CDR3 size and DJ length profiles, and Simpson's diversity index were used to evaluate the repertoires. The most abundant DNA sequence in the deep sequencing data was taken as the immunodominant clone. CDR3 amino acid sequences were checked for sharing across subjects and were also compared against the VDJdb database and published repertoires. Starting from the raw public reads, TCRdb applied fastp trimming at Q25, assembled clones with MiXCR and retained in-frame beta chains. Rows are unified per CDR3 protein, each entry keeping the most common DNA and genes. TCRdb's processing, not the authors' own work, is the source of the V and J calls. For this sample there are over 250,000 distinct CDR3 sequences; under 65% appear just once. The ten largest clones add up to 1.3% of the sample.

Sequences SQVTM (CDR1) and ANQGSEA (CDR2) are obtained from the germline V gene. The CDR3, cysteine through phenylalanine, is 13 amino acids long. Of all the DNA, just the CDR3 is kept, 39 bases in frame from base 1. After removal of 6 bases from V and 4 bases from J, the junction retains 8 bases not matched to a gene. The material sequenced was sorted CD4+, CD8+, or CD8+CD57+ T cells (not recorded which) from PBMCs. The receptor comes from a human donor with aplastic anemia. The chain was built from TRBV29-1 and TRBJ1-2, with 7 bases aligning to TRBD1. The CDR3 here reads CSVGDSFTYGYTF. The DNA sequence follows: TGCAGCGTGGGGGACAGTTTTACCTATGGCTACACCTTC.